This T cell receptor (beta chain) came from a study of human T cells and chemical hapten exposure (dated by TCRdb to the early 2020s). Context from the whole study: The libraries were sequenced as a pool, and the TCR yield per sample differed mostly because of small variations in library volumes within the pool. For every blood RNA sample, sequencing covered both the TCR alpha and TCR beta chains. Peripheral blood TCR repertoire changes were tracked in vivo in alopecia patients during primary and secondary sensitization to the hapten diphenylcyclopropenone (DPC).

Broader findings and caveats from the paper: The number of TCRs above 1 in 1000 frequency did not change with DPC sensitization; there was no evidence of global repertoire structure alterations. After repeated subsampling, changes were observed in the strength of the expansion versus patch-test correlation and in the threshold at which the correlation became significant.

Total RNA was isolated from unfractionated whole blood collected in Tempus Blood RNA tubes. About 5 healthy volunteers acted as controls for TCR sequencing and had blood drawn at day 0, 2 weeks and 6 weeks. V gives up 1 base and J gives up 2 bases, and the segment between their germline ends measures 10 bases. The CDR3 covers 15 residues, taking in both the cysteine and the phenylalanine. Only the CDR3 portion is preserved as DNA: 45 bases, with reading frame beginning at the first base. Looking up the germline V gene yields CDR1 SGHTA and CDR2 FQGNSA. Libraries came from 5' RACE. TCRdb records Illumina MiSeq as the sequencer. During library preparation, unique molecular identifiers were attached to individual cDNA molecules so that TCRs could be counted in a quantitative, reproducible way. The study's processing was this. A median of about 100,000 TCRs per sample was observed, with a range of roughly 23,224 to 700,000. V, J and CDR3 annotation of the TCR reads was carried out using the Decombinator software suite. Every sample was subsampled to the same number of TCRs (28,000) for the PS versus PT1 abundance plots. Expanded TCRs were defined as absent before sensitization and observed at least eight times at the 2-week time point. The public reads were reanalyzed by TCRdb: fastp trimming at Q25, MiXCR alignment, in-frame beta chains only. Duplicate CDR3 protein sequences are folded into a single record with the most common DNA and genes. TCRdb, not the authors, supplied the V and J calls. The sample contains over 70,000 distinct CDR3 sequences, approximately 15% of them found a single time. The ten largest account for approximately 6.3% of the sample.

This clonotype was detected ten times or more. Its antigen has not been determined. Base qualities are missing; no much larger clone stands one base away. This receptor was taken from a female donor in good health. In this chain, TRBV7-2 is recombined with TRBJ2-3, with the identity of the D gene unclear. The CDR3 region reads CASSLVSYFTDTQYF. The nucleotide sequence is given as TGTGCCAGCAGCTTAGTGTCGTACTTCACAGATACGCAGTATTTT.